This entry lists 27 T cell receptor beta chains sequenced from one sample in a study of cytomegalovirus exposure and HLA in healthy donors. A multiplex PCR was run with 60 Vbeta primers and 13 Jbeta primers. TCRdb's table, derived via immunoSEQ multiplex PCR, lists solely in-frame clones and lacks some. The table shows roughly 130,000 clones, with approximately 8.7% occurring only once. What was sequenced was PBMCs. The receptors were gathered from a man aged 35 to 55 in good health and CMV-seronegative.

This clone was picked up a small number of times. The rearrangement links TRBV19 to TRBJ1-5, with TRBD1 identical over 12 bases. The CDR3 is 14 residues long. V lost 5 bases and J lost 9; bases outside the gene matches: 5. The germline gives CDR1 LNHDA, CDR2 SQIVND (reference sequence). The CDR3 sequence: CASSSGTGGLPQHF. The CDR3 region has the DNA TGTGCCAGTAGTTCCGGGACAGGGGGCCTGCCCCAGCATTTT. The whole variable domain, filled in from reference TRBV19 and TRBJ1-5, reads DGGITQSPKYLFRKEGQNVTLSCEQNLNHDAMYWYRQDPGQGLRLIYYSQIVNDFQKGDIAEGYSVSREKKESFPLTVTSAQKNPTAFYLCASSSGTGGLPQHFGDGTRLSIL.

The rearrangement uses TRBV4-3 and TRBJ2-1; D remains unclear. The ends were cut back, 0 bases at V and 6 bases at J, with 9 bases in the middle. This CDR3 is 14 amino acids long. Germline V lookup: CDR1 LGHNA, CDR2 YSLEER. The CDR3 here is CASSQDWPGNEQFF. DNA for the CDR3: TGCGCCAGCAGCCAAGATTGGCCTGGCAATGAGCAGTTCTTC.

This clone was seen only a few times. The CDR3 DNA reads as TGTGCCAGTAGCTCGGAGCAGGGGCTCGGCTATGGCTACACCTTC. Translated, it gives CASSSEQGLGYGYTF. The chain recombines TRBV19 with TRBJ1-2, with D possibly being TRBD1 (6 bases). Germline V CDR1 and CDR2: LNHDA, SQIVND (reference sequence). The CDR3 is 15 amino acids. The V end lost 6 bases, the J end lost 4 bases, and 18 bases lay between the germline ends.

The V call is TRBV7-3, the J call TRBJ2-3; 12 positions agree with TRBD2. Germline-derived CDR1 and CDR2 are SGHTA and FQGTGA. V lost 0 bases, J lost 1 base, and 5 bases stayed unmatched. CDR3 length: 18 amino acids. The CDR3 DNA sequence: TGTGCCAGCAGCTTAACCCGGACTAGCGGGGAGGGCACAGATACGCAGTATTTT. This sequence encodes CASSLTRTSGEGTDTQYF.

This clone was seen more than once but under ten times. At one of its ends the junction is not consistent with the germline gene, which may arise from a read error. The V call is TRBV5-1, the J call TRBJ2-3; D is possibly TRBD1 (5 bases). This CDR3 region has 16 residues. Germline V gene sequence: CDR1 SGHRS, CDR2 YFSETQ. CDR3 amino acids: CATSVAGQGSTDTQYF. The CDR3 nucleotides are TGCGCCACCAGCGTGGCCGGGCAGGGAAGCACAGATACGCAGTATTTT. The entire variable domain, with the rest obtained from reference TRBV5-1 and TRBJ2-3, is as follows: KAGVTQTPRYLIKTRGQQVTLSCSPISGHRSVSWYQQTPGQGLQFLFEYFSETQRNKGNFPGRFSGRQFSNSRSEMNVSTLELGDSALYLCATSVAGQGSTDTQYFGPGTRLTVL.

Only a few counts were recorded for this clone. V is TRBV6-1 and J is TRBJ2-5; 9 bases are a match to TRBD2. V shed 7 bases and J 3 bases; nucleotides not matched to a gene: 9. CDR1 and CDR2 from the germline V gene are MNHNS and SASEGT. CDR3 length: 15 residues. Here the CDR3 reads CASTRLAGSEETQYF. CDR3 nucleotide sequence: TGTGCCAGCACAAGGCTAGCGGGGAGTGAAGAGACCCAGTACTTC.

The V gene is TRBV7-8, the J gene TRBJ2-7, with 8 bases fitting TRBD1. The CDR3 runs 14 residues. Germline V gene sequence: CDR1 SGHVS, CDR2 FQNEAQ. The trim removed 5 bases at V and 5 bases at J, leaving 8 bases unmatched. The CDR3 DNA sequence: TGTGCCAGCAGCCAAGGGCAGGGGGCCCACGAGCAGTACTTC. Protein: CASSQGQGAHEQYF.

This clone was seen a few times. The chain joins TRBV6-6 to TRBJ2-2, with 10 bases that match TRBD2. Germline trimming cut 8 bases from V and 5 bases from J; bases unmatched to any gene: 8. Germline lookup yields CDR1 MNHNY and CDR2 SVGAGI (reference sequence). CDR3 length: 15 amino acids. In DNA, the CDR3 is TGTGCCAGCTCCGAGCGGGGGGGATGGACCGGGGAGCTGTTTTTT. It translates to CASSERGGWTGELFF.

CDR3 nucleotides: TGTGCCAGCAGCTTATACGGAGGGCAAGGCTCACCCCTCCACTTT. Protein sequence: CASSLYGGQGSPLHF. The gene calls are TRBV7-3 and TRBJ1-6; no clear D. This CDR3 spans 15 amino acids. Per germline, CDR1 SGHTA and CDR2 FQGTGA. Trimming stripped 2 bases from V and 10 bases from J, with 15 bases between.

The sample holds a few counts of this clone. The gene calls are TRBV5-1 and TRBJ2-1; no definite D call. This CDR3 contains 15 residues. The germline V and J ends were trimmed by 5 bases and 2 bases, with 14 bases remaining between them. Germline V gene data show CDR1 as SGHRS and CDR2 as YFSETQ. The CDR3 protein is CASSPDTYTYNEQFF. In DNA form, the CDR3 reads TGCGCCAGCAGTCCTGACACTTACACCTACAATGAGCAGTTCTTC.

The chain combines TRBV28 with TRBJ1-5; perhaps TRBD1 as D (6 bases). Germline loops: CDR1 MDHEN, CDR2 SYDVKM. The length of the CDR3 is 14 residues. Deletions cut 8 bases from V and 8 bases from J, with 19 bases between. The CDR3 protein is CASAPRGNGKPQHF. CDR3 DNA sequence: TGTGCCAGCGCCCCCAGGGGTAACGGAAAGCCCCAGCATTTT.

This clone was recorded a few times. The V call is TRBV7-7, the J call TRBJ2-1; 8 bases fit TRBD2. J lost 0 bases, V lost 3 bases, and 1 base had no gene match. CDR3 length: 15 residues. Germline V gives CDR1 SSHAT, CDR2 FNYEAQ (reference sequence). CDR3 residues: CASSLGTSSYNEQFF. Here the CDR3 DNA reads TGTGCCAGCAGCTTGGGGACTAGCTCCTACAATGAGCAGTTCTTC. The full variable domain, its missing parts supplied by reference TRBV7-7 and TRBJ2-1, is GAGVSQSPRYKVTKRGQDVTLRCDPISSHATLYWYQQALGQGPEFLTYFNYEAQPDKSGLPSDRFSAERPEGSISTLTIQRTEQRDSAMYRCASSLGTSSYNEQFFGPGTRLTVL.

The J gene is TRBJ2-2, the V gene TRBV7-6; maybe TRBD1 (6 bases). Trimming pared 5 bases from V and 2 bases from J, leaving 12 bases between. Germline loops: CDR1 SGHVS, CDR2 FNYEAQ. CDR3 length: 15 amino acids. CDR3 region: CASSGRQVNTGELFF. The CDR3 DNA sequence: TGTGCCAGCAGCGGAAGACAGGTCAACACCGGGGAGCTGTTTTTT.

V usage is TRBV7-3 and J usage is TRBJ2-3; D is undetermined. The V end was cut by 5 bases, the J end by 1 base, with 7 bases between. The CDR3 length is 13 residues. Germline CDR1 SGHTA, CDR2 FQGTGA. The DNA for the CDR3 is TGTGCCAGCAGCCCCCATGGCACAGATACGCAGTATTTT. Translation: CASSPHGTDTQYF.

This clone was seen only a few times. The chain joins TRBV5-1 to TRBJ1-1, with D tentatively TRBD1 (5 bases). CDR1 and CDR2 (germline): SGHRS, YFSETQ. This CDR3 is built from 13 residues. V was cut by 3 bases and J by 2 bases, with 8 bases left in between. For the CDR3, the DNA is TGCGCCAGCAGCTGGCAGGGTAACACTGAAGCTTTCTTT. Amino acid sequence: CASSWQGNTEAFF.

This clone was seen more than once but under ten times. CDR3 nucleotides: TGTGCCACCAGCAGAGATGTAGGGCAGCGGCAGCCCCAGCATTTT. Amino acid sequence: CATSRDVGQRQPQHF. The chain recombines TRBV15 with TRBJ1-5; D ambiguous. The germline V and J ends were trimmed by 0 bases and 7 bases, with 13 bases remaining between them. Germline V CDR1 and CDR2: LNHNV, YYDKDF (reference sequence). This CDR3 has 15 amino acids.

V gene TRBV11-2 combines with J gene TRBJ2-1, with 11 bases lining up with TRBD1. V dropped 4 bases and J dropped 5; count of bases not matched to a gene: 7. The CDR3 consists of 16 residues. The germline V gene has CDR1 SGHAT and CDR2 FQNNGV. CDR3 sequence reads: CASSSGQGGINNEQFF. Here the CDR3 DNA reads TGTGCCAGCAGCTCGGGACAGGGGGGGATCAACAATGAGCAGTTCTTC.

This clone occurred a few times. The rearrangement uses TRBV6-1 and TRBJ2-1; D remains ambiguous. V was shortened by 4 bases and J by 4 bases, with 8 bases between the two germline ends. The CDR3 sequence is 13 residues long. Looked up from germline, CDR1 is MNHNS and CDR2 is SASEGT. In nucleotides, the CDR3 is TGTGCCAGCAGTGGGTCTAGGTACAATGAGCAGTTCTTC. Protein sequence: CASSGSRYNEQFF.

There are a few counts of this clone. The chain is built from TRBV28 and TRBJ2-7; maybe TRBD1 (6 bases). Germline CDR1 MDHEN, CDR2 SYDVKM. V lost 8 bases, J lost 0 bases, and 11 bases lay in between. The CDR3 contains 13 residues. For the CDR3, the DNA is TGTGCCAGCGGCCGGGACAACTCCTACGAGCAGTACTTC. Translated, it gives CASGRDNSYEQYF.

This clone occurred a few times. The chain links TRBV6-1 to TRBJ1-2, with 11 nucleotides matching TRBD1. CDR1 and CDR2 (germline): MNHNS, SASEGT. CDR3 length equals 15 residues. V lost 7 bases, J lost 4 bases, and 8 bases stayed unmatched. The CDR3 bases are TGTGCCAGCACCGCCGGACAGGGGGCTTTCTATGGCTACACCTTC. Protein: CASTAGQGAFYGYTF.

CDR3 region: CSASGVPRDTQYF. The CDR3 DNA is TGCAGCGCCTCAGGGGTACCGAGGGATACGCAGTATTTT. The chain uses TRBV29-1 and TRBJ2-3; possibly TRBD1 for D (6 bases). Looked up from germline, CDR1 is SQVTM and CDR2 is ANQGSEA. The CDR3 is 13 amino acids. V was cut by 7 bases and J by 6 bases, with 17 bases left in between.

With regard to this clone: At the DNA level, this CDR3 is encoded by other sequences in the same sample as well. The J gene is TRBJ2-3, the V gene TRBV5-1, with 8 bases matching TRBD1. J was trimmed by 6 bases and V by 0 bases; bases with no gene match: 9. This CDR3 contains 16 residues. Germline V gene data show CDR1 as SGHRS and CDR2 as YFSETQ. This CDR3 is CASSLEGQGAPDTQYF. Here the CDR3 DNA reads TGCGCCAGCAGCTTGGAGGGCCAGGGGGCGCCGGATACGCAGTATTTT.

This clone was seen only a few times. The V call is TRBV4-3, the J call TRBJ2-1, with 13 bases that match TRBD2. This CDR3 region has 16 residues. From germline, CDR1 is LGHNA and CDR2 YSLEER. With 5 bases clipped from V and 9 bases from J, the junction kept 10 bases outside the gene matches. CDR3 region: CASSWITSGGAGEQFF. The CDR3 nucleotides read TGCGCCAGCAGCTGGATTACTAGCGGGGGGGCGGGTGAGCAGTTCTTC.

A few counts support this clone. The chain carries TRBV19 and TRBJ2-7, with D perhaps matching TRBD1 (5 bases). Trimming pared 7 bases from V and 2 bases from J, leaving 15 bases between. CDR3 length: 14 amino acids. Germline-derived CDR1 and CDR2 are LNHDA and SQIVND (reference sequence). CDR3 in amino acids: CASNLRQPTYEQYF. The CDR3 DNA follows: TGTGCCAGTAACCTGAGACAGCCTACCTACGAGCAGTACTTC.

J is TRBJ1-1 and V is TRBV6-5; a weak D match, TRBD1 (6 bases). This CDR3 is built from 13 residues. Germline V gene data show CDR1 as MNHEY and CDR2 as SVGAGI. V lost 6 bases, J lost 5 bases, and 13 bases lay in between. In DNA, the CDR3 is TGTGCCAGCAGGGGCAGGGGAGGGACTGAAGCTTTCTTT. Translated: CASRGRGGTEAFF.

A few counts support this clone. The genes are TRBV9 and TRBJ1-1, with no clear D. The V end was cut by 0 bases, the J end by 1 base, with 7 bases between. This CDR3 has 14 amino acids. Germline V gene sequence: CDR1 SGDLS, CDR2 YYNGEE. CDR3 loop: CASSVGQKNTEAFF. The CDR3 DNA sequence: TGTGCCAGCAGCGTAGGGCAGAAGAACACTGAAGCTTTCTTT.

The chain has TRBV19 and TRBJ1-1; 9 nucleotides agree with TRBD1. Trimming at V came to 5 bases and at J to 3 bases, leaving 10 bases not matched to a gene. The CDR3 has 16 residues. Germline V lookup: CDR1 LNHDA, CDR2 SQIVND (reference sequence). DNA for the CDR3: TGTGCCAGTAGTTTTAGGACAGGGGCTACGCACACTGAAGCTTTCTTT. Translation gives CASSFRTGATHTEAFF.